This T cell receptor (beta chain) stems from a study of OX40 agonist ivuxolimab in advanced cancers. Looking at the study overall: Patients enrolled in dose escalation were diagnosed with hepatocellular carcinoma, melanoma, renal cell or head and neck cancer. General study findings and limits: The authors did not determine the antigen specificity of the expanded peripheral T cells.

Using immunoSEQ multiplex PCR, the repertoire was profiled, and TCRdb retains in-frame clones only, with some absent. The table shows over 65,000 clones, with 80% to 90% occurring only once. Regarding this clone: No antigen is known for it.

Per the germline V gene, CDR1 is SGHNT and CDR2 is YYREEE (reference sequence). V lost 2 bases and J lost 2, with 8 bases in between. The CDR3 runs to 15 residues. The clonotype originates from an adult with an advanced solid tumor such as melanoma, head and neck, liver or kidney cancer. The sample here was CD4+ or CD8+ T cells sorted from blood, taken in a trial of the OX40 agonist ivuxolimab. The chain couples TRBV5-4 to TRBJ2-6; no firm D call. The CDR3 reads CASSFDWAGANVLTF. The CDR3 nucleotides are TGTGCCAGCAGCTTCGATTGGGCTGGGGCCAACGTCCTGACTTTC. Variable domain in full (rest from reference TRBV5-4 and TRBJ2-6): ETGVTQSPTHLIKTRGQQVTLRCSSQSGHNTVSWYQQALGQGPQFIFQYYREEENGRGNFPPRFSGLQFPNYSSELNVNALELDDSALYLCASSFDWAGANVLTFGAGSRLTVL.